This TCR beta chain was recovered during a study of blood T cell repertoires in COVID-19 (dated by TCRdb to between 2020 and 2021). About the full investigation: Samples from collaborators originated in the United States, Italy and Spain and spanned both the acute and convalescent phases of COVID-19. The material from the prospective study consisted of cDNA or gDNA derived from T cells, B-cell-depleted T cells, or PBMCs. Deeply sampled blood TCRbeta repertoires from subjects exposed to, actively infected with, or recovered from COVID-19 were included in the dataset. The repertoires were released in a freely available public database intended as a resource for research on the immune response to SARS-CoV-2. The samples were drawn from the first 160 participants of the ongoing ImmuneRACE study and from about 1,200 subjects provided by 6 global collaborators. A de-identified subject ID, COVID-19 status, age in years and sex were almost always included in the sample metadata. HLA class I and class II types, where available, came from metadata supplied by the sample provider rather than from assay-based typing.

The CDR3 holds 14 amino acids from the cysteine to the phenylalanine. The entry retains the CDR3 DNA only, 42 bases that are in frame from base 1. Compared with germline, V lacks 3 bases and J lacks 6 bases; bases without a gene match: 2. In the germline V gene (reference sequence), CDR1 corresponds to SEHNR and CDR2 to FQNEAQ. TCRbeta CDR3 regions were amplified from genomic DNA by means of the immunoSEQ Assay, a bias-controlled multiplex PCR. Turning to the authors' computational methods: Nucleated cell counts per sample were estimated from amplification of reference gene primers within the assay. Sequence reads were collapsed and filtered to measure the absolute abundance of every unique TCRbeta CDR3 rearrangement. For each sample, productive Simpson clonality was calculated as the square root of Simpson's diversity index over productive rearrangements. Imported from immuneACCESS, the table was reduced by TCRdb to in-frame sequences with V and J called. These copies leave out some clones; in studies compared against another copy, an unresolved V gene accounts for under half, and the cause of the remainder is not known. That table supplies the V and J calls and clone size; D and trimming were determined from the DNA. In all, the sample holds some 80,000 clones, and roughly 80% of those were seen once. The ten largest clones capture 30% to 40% of the sample.

Study-wide conclusions, independent of this receptor: How much clinical and demographic metadata was included differed by source and by participant, and the metadata was provided uncurated.

Collaborating institutions collected whole blood in K2EDTA tubes following their own protocols. For TCRbeta analysis, collaborators shipped samples in one of three forms: frozen whole blood, isolated PBMCs, or DNA extracted from either of those sample types. In this sample, this clone turned up a few times. What antigen it recognizes has not been identified. No qualities accompany the bases; no much larger clone lies one base away. Rearrangement joined TRBV7-9 to TRBJ1-6; 7 middle bases align to TRBD1. Sequencing was carried out using peripheral blood. The sequence derives from an older woman with acute or convalescent COVID-19. The CDR3 region reads CASSLAGGNSPLHF. The sequence in DNA is TGTGCCAGCAGCTTGGCAGGGGGTAATTCACCCCTCCACTTT. Supplemented by the reference TRBV7-9 and TRBJ1-6 proteins around the CDR3, the complete variable domain is DTGVSQNPRHKITKRGQNVTFRCDPISEHNRLYWYRQTLGQGPEFLTYFQNEAQLEKSRLLSDRFSAERPKGSFSTLEIQRTEQGDSAMYLCASSLAGGNSPLHFGNGTRLTVT.